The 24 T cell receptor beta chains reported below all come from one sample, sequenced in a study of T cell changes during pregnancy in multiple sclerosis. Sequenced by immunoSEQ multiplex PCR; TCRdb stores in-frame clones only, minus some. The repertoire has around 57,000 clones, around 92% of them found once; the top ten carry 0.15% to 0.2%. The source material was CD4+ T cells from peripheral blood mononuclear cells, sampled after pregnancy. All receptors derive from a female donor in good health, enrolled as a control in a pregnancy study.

In DNA, the CDR3 is TGTGCCAGCAGCTTACAGCGGGGGGGTTACAATGAGCAGTTCTTC. Protein sequence: CASSLQRGGYNEQFF. This chain links TRBV7-9 with TRBJ2-1; 10 bases are shared with TRBD2. Germline CDR1 SEHNR, CDR2 FQNEAQ (reference sequence). The length of the CDR3 is 15 residues. J gave up 4 bases and V 2 bases, and 2 bases lay outside the gene matches.

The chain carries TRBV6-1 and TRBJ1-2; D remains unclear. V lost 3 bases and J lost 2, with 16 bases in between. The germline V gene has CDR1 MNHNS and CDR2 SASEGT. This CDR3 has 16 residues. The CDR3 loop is CASSEEARNANYGYTF. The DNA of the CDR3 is TGTGCCAGCAGTGAGGAGGCGCGAAACGCAAACTATGGCTACACCTTC.

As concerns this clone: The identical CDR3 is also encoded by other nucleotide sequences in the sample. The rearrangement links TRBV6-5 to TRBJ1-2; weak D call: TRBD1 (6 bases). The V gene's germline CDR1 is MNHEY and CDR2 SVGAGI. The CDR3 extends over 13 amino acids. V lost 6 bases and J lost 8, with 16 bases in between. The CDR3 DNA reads TGTGCCAGCAGCCCCGGACAGTTCGGCGGCTACACCTTC. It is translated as CASSPGQFGGYTF.

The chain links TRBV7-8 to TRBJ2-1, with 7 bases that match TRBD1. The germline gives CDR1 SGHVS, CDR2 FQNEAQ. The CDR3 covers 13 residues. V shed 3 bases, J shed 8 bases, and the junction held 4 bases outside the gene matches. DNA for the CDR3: TGTGCCAGCAGCTTGGACAGGTCGGATGAGCAGTTCTTC. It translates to CASSLDRSDEQFF.

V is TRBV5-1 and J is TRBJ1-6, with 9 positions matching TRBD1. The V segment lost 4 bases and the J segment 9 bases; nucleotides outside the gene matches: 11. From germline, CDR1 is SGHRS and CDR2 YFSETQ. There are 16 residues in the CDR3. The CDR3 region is CASSRATQGAGSPLHF. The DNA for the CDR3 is TGCGCCAGCAGCCGAGCCACACAGGGGGCAGGTTCACCCCTCCACTTT.

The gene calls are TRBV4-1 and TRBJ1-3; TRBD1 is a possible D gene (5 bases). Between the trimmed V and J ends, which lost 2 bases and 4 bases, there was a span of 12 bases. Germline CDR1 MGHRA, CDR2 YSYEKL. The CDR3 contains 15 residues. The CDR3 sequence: CASSQSIGGGNTIYF. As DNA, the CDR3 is TGCGCCAGCAGCCAATCCATCGGGGGGGGAAACACCATATATTTT.

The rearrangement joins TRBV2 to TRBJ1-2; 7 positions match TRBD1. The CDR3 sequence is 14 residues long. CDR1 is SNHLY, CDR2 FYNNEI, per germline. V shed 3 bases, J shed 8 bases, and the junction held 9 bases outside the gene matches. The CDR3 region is CASSEEYRGFGYTF. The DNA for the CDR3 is TGTGCCAGCAGTGAGGAATACAGGGGCTTCGGCTACACCTTC.

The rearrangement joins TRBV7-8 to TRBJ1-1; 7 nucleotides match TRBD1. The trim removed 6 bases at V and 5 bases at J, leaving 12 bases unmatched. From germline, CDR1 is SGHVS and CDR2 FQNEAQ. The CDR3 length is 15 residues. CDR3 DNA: TGTGCCAGCAGTGTCAAAGGGGGCGCGGGAACTGAAGCTTTCTTT. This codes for CASSVKGGAGTEAFF.

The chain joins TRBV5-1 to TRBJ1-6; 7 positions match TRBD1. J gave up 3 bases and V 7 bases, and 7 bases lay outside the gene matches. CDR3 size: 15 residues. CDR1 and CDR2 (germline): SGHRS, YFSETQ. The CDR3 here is CASSRQGDYNSPLHF. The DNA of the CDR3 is TGCGCCAGCTCGAGACAGGGTGACTATAATTCACCCCTCCACTTT.

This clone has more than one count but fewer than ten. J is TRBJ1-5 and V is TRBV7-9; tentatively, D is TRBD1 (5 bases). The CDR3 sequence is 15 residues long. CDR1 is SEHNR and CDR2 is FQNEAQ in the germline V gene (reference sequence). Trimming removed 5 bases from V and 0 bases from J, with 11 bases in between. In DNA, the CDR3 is TGTGCCAGCAGCCCGGACGGGGGTAGCAATCAGCCCCAGCATTTT. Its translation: CASSPDGGSNQPQHF.

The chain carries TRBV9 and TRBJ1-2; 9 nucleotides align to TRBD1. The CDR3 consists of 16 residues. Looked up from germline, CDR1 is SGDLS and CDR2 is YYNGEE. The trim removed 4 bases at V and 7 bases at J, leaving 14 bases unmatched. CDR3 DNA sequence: TGTGCCAGCAGCCAGGTGGGACAGGGCGCCTTAGTTGGCTACACCTTC. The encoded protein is CASSQVGQGALVGYTF.

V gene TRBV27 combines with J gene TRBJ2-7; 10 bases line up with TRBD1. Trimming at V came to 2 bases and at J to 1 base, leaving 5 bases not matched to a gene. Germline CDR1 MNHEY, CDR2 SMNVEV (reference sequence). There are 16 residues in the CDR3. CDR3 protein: CASSLRGQGRSYEQYF. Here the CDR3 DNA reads TGTGCCAGCAGTTTAAGGGGACAGGGGAGGTCCTACGAGCAGTACTTC.

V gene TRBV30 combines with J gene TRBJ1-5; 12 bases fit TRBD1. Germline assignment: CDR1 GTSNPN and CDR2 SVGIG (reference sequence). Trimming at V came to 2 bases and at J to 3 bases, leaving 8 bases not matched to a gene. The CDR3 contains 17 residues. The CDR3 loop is CAWSRGQGARVNQPQHF. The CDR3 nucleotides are TGTGCCTGGAGTAGGGGACAGGGGGCTAGGGTCAATCAGCCCCAGCATTTT.

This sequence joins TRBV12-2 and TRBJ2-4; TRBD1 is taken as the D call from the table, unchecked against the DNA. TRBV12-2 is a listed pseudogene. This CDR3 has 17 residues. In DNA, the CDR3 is TGTGCAAGTCGCTTAGGGTTCCGAGACAGGGTGCTAGGGCTTCAGTACTTC. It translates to CASRLGFRDRVLGLQYF.

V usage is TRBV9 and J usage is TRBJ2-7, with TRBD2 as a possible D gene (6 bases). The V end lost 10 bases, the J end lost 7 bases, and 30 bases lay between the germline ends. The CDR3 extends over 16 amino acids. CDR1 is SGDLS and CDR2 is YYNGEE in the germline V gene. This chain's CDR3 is CADPTTTATLRGEQYF. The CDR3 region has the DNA TGTGCCGACCCGACCACGACAGCGACCCTCCGGGGGGAGCAGTACTTC.

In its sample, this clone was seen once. The CDR3 sequence: CASRKEGLGTEAFF. The CDR3 DNA reads as TGTGCCAGCAGAAAAGAAGGGCTTGGGACAGAAGCTTTCTTT. This sequence joins TRBV2 and TRBJ1-1; D might be TRBD1 (6 bases). Germline lookup yields CDR1 SNHLY and CDR2 FYNNEI. Trimming removed 6 bases from V and 8 bases from J, with 19 bases in between. This CDR3 has 14 residues.

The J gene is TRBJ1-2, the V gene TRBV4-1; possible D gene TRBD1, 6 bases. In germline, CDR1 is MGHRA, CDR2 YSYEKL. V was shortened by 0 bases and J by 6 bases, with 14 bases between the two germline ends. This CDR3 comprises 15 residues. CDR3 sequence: CASSQDAPGVHGYTF. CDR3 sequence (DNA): TGCGCCAGCAGCCAAGATGCGCCAGGGGTTCATGGCTACACCTTC.

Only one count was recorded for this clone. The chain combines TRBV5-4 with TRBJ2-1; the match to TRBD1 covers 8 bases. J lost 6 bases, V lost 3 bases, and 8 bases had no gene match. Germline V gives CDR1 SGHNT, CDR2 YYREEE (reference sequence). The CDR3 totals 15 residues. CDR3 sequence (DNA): TGTGCCAGCAGCTCCGGGACAGGTCTCGGCAATGAGCAGTTCTTC. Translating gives CASSSGTGLGNEQFF.

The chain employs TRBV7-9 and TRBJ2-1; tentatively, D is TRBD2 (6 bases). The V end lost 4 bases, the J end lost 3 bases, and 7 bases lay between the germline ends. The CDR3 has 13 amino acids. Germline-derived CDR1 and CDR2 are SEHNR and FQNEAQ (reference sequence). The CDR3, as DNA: TGTGCCAGCAGCTGGGGGGTCTACAATGAGCAGTTCTTC. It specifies CASSWGVYNEQFF. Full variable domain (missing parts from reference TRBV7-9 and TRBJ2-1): DTGVSQNPRHKITKRGQNVTFRCDPISEHNRLYWYRQTLGQGPEFLTYFQNEAQLEKSRLLSDRFSAERPKGSFSTLEIQRTEQGDSAMYLCASSWGVYNEQFFGPGTRLTVL.

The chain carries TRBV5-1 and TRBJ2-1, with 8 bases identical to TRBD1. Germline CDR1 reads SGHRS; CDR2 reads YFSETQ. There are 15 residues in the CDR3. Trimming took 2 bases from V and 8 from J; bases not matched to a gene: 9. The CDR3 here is CASSFLTGVIDEQFF. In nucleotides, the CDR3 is TGCGCCAGCAGCTTCTTGACAGGGGTGATCGATGAGCAGTTCTTC.

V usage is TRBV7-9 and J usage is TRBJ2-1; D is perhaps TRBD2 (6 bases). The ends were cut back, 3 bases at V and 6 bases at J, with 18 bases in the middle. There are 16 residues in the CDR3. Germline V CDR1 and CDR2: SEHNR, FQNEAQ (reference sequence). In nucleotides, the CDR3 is TGTGCCAGCAGCTTGCCGGGACTTCGCACGTCCAATGAGCAGTTCTTC. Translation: CASSLPGLRTSNEQFF.

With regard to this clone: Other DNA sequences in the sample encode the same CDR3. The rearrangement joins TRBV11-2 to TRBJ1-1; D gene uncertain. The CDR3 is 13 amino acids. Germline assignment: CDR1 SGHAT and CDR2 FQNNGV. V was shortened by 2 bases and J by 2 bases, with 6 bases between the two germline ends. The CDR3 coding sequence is TGTGCCAGCAGCTTAACGCGTAACACTGAAGCTTTCTTT. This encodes CASSLTRNTEAFF.

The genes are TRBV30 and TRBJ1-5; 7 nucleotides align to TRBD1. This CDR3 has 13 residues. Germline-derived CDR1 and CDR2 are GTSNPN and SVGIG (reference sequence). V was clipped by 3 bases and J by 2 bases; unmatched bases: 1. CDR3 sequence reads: CAWRGTGNQPQHF. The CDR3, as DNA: TGTGCCTGGAGGGGGACAGGCAATCAGCCCCAGCATTTT.

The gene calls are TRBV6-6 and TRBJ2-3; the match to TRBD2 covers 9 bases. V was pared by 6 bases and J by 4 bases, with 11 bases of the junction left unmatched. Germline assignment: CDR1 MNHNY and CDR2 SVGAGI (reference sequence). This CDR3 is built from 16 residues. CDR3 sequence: CASRDQGGGAPDTQYF. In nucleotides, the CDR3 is TGTGCCAGCAGGGACCAAGGCGGGGGGGCCCCAGATACGCAGTATTTT.